The source of this T cell receptor (beta chain) is a study of low-dose radiotherapy and immunotherapy resistance in tumors. Study overall: The authors gave intravenous cyclophosphamide 200 mg/m2 every two weeks, one day before radiation and immunotherapy.

TRAV- and TRBV-specific primers primed first-strand cDNA, covering alpha and beta chains. The authors ran around 22 PCR cycles to amplify TCRs with a constant-region primer and V-primer adapter. TCRdb fed the reads into MiXCR, producing one record per CDR3 protein. The sample lists some 94,000 distinct CDR3 sequences; less than 25% were seen once. The CDR3 is 14 amino acids. The ends were cut back, 0 bases at V and 11 bases at J, with 16 bases in the middle. Per germline, CDR1 LGHNA and CDR2 YSLEER. Notes on this clonotype: A far larger clone is a single base away, which makes a read error likely.

Time point in this sample: after trial treatment. Treatment meaning: LDRT plus nivolumab, ipilimumab, low-dose cyclophosphamide and aspirin (RACIN trial). Along with nivolumab and ipilimumab, donors received aspirin, low-dose cyclophosphamide and low-dose radiotherapy. Eligibility required advanced solid tumors lacking tumor-infiltrating lymphocytes. Sequencing was performed on PBMCs, taken after low-dose radiotherapy plus immunotherapy. The receptor was isolated from a female donor with ovarian cancer. The rearrangement joins TRBV4-3 to TRBJ2-5; tentative D call: TRBD1 (5 bases). The DNA of the CDR3 is TGCGCCAGCAGCCAAGATCTTGGTCCTAAGGGGCAGTACTTC. Amino acid sequence: CASSQDLGPKGQYF.